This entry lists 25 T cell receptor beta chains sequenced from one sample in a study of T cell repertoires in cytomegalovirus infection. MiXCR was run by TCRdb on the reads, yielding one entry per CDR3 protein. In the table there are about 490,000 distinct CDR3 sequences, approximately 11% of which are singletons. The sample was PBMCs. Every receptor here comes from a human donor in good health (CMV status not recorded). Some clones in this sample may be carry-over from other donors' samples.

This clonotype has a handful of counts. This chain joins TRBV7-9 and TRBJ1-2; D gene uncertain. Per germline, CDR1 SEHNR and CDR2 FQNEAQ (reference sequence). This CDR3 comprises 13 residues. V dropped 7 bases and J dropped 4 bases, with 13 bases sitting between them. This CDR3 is CASKERDPYGYTF. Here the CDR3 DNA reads TGTGCCAGCAAGGAGAGGGATCCCTATGGCTACACCTTC.

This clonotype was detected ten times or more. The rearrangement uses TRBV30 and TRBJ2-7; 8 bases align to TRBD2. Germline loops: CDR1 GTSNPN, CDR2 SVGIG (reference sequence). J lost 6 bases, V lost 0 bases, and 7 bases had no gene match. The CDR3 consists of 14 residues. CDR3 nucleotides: TGTGCCTGGAGTGTATCGGGAGGGACTGGCGAGCAGTACTTC. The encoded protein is CAWSVSGGTGEQYF.

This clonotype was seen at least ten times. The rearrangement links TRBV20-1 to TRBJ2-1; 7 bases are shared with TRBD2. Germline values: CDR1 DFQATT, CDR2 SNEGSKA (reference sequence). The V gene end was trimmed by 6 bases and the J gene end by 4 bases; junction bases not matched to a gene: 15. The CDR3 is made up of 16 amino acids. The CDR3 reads CSASSTGEGPYNEQFF. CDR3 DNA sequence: TGCAGTGCCTCCTCGACTGGGGAGGGGCCTTACAATGAGCAGTTCTTC.

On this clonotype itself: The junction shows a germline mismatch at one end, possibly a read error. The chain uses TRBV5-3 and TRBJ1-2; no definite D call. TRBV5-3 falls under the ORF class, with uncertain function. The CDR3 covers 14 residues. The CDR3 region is CASSLNTGNYGYTF. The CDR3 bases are TGTGCCAGCAGCTTGAATACGGGAAACTATGGCTACACCTTC.

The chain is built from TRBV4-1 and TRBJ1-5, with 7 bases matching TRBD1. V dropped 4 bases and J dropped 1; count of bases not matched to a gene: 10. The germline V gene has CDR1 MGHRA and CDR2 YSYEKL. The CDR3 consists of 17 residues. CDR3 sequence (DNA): TGCGCCAGCAGCCCACAGGGGCCGCCCCTAAGCAATCAGCCCCAGCATTTT. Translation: CASSPQGPPLSNQPQHF.

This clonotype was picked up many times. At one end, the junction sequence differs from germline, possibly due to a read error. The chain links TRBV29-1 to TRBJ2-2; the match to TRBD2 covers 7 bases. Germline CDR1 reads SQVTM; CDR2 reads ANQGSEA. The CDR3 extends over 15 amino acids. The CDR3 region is CSIEDGGANTGELFF. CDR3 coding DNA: TGCAGCATTGAAGATGGGGGGGCGAACACCGGGGAGCTGTTTTTT.

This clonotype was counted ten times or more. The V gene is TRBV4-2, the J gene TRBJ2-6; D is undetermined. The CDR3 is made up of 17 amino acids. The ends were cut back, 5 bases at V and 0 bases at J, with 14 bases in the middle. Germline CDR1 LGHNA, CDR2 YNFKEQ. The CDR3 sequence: CASSAPAQSSGANVLTF. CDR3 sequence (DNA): TGTGCCAGCAGCGCGCCGGCCCAGAGCTCTGGGGCCAACGTCCTGACTTTC.

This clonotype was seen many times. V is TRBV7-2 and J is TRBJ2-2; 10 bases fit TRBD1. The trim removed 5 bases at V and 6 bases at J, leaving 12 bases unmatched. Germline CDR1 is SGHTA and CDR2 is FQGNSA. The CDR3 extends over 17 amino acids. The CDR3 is CASSPRGTGEPPGELFF. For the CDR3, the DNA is TGTGCCAGCAGCCCCCGTGGGACAGGGGAACCACCCGGGGAGCTGTTTTTT. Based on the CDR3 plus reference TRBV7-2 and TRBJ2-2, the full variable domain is GAGVSQSPSNKVTEKGKDVELRCDPISGHTALYWYRQSLGQGLEFLIYFQGNSAPDKSGLPSDRFSAERTGGSVSTLTIQRTQQEDSAVYLCASSPRGTGEPPGELFFGEGSRLTVL.

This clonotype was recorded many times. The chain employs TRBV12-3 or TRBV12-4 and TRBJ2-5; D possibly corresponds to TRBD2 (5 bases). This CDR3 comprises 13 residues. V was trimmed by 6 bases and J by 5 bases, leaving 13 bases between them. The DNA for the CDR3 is TGTGCCAGCAGCCTGCGGGTTTCCGAGACCCAGTACTTC. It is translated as CASSLRVSETQYF.

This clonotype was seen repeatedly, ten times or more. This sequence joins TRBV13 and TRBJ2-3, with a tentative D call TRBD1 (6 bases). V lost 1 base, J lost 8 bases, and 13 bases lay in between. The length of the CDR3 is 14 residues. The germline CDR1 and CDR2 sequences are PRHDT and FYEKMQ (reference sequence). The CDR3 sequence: CASSLEGVPGTQYF. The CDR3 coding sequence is TGTGCCAGCAGCTTAGAGGGGGTCCCGGGTACGCAGTATTTT.

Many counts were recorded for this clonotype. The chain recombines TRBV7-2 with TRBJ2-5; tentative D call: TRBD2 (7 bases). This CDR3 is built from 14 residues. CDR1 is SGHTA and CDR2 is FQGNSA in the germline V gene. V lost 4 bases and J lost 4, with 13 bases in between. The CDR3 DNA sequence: TGTGCCAGCAGCTGGGGGGGGGGCGGAGAGACCCAGTACTTC. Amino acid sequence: CASSWGGGGETQYF.

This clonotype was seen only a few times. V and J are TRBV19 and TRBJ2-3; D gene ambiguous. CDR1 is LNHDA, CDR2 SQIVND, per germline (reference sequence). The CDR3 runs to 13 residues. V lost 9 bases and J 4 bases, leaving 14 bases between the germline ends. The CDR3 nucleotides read TGTGCCAGCCTTCTGTCGGGCGCAGATACGCAGTATTTT. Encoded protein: CASLLSGADTQYF.

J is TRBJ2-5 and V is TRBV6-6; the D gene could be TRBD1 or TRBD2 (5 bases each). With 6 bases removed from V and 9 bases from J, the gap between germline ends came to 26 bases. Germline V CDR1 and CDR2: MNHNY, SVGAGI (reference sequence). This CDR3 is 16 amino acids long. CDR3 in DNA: TGTGCCAGCAGCAACTCGCAACCGGGACCTGCGAAGGCCCAGTACTTC. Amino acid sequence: CASSNSQPGPAKAQYF.

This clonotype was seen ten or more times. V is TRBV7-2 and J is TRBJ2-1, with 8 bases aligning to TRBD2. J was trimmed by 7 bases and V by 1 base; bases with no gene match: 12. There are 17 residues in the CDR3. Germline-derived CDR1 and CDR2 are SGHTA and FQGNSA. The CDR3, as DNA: TGTGCCAGCAGCTTAGGGCCCGGGATAGCGGGGTTAAATGAGCAGTTCTTC. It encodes CASSLGPGIAGLNEQFF.

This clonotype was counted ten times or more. The CDR3 DNA reads as TGTGCCAGCAGCTTAACGGGCCTCACAGGGGGCCCCGAGACCCAGTACTTC. It is translated as CASSLTGLTGGPETQYF. This chain joins TRBV7-3 and TRBJ2-5, with 9 bases fitting TRBD1. This CDR3 has 17 amino acids. Unmatched junction bases numbered 10, after V lost 0 bases and J lost 5 bases. CDR1 is SGHTA and CDR2 is FQGTGA in the germline V gene.

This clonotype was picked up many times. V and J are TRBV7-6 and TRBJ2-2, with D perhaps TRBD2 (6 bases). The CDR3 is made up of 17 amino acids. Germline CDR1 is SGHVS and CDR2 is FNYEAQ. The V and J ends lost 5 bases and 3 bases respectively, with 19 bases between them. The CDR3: CASSLVGGRGYTGELFF. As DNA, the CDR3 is TGTGCCAGCAGCCTAGTCGGGGGTCGAGGGTACACCGGGGAGCTGTTTTTT.

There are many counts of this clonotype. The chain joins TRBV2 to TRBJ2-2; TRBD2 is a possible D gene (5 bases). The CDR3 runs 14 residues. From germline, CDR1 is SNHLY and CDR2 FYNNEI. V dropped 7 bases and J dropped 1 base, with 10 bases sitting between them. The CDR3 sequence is CASTPEGNTGELFF. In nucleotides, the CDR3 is TGTGCCAGCACGCCCGAGGGGAACACCGGGGAGCTGTTTTTT. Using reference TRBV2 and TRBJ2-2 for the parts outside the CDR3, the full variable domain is EPEVTQTPSHQVTQMGQEVILRCVPISNHLYFYWYRQILGQKVEFLVSFYNNEISEKSEIFDDQFSVERPDGSNFTLKIRSTKLEDSAMYFCASTPEGNTGELFFGEGSRLTVL.

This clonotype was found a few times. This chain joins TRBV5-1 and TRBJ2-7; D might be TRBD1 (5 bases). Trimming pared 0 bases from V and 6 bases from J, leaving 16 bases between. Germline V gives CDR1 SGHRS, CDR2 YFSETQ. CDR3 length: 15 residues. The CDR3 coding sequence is TGCGCCAGCAGCTTGGTTCAGGGCACCGGGTCCGAGCAGTACTTC. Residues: CASSLVQGTGSEQYF.

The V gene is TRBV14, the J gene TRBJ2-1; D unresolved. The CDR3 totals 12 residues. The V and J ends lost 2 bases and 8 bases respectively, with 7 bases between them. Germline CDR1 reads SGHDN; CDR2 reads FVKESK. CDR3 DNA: TGTGCCAGCAGCCAACGGCTCCATGAGCAGTTCTTC. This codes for CASSQRLHEQFF.

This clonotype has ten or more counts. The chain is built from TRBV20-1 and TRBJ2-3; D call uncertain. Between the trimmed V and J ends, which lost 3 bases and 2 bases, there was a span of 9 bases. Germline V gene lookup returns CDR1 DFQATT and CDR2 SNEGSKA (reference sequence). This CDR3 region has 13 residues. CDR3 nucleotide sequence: TGCAGTGCTAGGGGTTATTTCACAGATACGCAGTATTTT. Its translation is CSARGYFTDTQYF.

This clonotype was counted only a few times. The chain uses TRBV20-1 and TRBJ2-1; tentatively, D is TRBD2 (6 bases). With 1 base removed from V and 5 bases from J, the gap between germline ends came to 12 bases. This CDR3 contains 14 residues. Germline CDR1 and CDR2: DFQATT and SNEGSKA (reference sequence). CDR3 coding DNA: TGCAGTGCTAGAGTCCCGGGGGTGGACAATGAGCAGTTCTTC. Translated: CSARVPGVDNEQFF.

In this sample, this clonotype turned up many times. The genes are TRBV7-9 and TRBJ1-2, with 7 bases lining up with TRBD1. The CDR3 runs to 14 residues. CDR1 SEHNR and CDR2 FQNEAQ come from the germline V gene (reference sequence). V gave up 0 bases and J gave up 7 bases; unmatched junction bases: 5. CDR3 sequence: CASSLALGQAGYTF. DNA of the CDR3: TGTGCCAGCAGCTTAGCACTTGGACAGGCTGGCTACACCTTC.

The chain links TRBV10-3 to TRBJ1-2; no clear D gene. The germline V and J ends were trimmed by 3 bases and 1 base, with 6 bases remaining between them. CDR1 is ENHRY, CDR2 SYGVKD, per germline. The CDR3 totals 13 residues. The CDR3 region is CAISDGVNYGYTF. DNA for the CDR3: TGTGCCATCAGTGACGGGGTTAACTATGGCTACACCTTC.

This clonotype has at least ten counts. The DNA for the CDR3 is TGTGCCAGCAGCTTAGGGACGTACACAGATACGCAGTATTTT. Protein: CASSLGTYTDTQYF. The rearrangement joins TRBV7-2 to TRBJ2-3, with D hard to call. The CDR3 sequence is 14 residues long. The V end was cut by 1 base, the J end by 2 bases, with 7 bases between. Germline values: CDR1 SGHTA, CDR2 FQGNSA.

The CDR3 spells CASRRAGATEAFF. CDR3 coding DNA: TGTGCCAGCCGCCGTGCGGGGGCCACTGAAGCTTTCTTT. The chain is built from TRBV3-1 and TRBJ1-1; tentatively, D is TRBD1 (6 bases). The CDR3 length is 13 residues. Germline V lookup: CDR1 LGHDT, CDR2 YNNKEL (reference sequence). Trimming cost V 8 bases and J 4 bases, with 14 bases left between them.